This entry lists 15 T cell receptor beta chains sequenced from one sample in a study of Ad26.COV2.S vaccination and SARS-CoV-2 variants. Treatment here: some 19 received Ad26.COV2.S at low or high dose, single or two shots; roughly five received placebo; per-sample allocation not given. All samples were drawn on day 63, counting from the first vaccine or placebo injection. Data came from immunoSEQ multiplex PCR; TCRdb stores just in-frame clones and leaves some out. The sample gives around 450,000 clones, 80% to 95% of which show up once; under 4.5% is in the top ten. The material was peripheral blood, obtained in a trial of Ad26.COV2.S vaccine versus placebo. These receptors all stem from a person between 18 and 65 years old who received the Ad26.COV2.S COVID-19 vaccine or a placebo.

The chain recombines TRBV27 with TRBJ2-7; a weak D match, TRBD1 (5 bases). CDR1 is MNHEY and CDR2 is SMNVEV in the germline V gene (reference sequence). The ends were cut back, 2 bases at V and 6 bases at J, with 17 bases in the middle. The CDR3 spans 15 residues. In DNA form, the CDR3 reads TGTGCCAGCAGTTTAAATCCGACAGCCGGTAGCGAGCAGTACTTC. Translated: CASSLNPTAGSEQYF.

CDR3 sequence (DNA): TGCGCCAGCAGCTTGGCCCCTTTGCCGGACCAACGGCGGGAGACCCAGTACTTC. It encodes CASSLAPLPDQRRETQYF. The gene calls are TRBV5-1 and TRBJ2-5; D remains ambiguous. The CDR3 is 18 residues long. Trimming cost V 0 bases and J 5 bases, with 23 bases left between them. CDR1 and CDR2 from the germline V gene are SGHRS and YFSETQ.

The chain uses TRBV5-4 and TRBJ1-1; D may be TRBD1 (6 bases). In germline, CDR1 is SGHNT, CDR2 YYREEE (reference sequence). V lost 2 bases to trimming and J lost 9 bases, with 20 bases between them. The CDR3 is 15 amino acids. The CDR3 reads CASSLRGGQQGKAFF. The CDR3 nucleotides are TGTGCCAGCAGCTTAAGGGGGGGCCAACAGGGTAAAGCTTTCTTT. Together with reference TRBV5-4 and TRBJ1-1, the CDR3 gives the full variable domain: ETGVTQSPTHLIKTRGQQVTLRCSSQSGHNTVSWYQQALGQGPQFIFQYYREEENGRGNFPPRFSGLQFPNYSSELNVNALELDDSALYLCASSLRGGQQGKAFFGQGTRLTVV.

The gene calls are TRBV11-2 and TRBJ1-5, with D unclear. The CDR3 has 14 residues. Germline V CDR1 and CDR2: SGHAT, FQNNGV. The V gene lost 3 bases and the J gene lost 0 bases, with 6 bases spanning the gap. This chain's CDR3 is CASSLSLSNQPQHF. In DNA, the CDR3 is TGTGCCAGCAGCTTGAGTCTTAGCAATCAGCCCCAGCATTTT.

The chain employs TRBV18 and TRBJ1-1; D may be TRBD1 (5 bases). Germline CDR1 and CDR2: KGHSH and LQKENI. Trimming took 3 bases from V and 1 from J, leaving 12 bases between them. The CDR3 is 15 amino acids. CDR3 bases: TGTGCCAGCTCACCTCGGGAAGGGGCGAACACTGAAGCTTTCTTT. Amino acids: CASSPREGANTEAFF.

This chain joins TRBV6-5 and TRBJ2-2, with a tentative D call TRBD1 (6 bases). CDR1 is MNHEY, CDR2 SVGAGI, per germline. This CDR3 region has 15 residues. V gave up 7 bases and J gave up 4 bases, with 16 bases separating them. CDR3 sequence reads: CASTLRGTLTGELFF. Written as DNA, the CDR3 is TGTGCCAGCACCTTAAGGGGGACCCTCACCGGGGAGCTGTTTTTT.

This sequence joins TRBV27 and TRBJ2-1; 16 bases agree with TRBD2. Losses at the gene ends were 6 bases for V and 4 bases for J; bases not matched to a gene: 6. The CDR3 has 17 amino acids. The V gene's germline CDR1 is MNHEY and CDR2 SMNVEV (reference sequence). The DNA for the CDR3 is TGTGCCAGCAGGGGGACTAGCGGGAGGGCAAGATACAATGAGCAGTTCTTC. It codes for CASRGTSGRARYNEQFF.

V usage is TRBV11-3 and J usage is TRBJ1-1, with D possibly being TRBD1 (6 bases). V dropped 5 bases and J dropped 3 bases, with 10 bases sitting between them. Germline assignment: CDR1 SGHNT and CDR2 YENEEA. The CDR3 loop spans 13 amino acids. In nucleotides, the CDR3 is TGTGCCAGCAGCGTACAGGGAGACACTGAAGCTTTCTTT. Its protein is CASSVQGDTEAFF.

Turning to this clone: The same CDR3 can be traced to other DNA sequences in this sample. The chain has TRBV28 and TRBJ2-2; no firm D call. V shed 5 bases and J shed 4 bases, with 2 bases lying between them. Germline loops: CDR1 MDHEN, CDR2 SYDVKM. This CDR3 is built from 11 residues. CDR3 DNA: TGTGCCAGCAGTCTCACCGGGGAGCTGTTTTTT. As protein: CASSLTGELFF.

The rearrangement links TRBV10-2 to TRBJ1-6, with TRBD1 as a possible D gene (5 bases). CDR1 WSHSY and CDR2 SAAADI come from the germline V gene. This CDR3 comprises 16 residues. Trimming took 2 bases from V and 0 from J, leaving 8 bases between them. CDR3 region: CASSEAGSSYNSPLHF. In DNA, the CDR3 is TGCGCCAGCAGTGAGGCAGGGAGCTCCTATAATTCACCCCTCCACTTT.

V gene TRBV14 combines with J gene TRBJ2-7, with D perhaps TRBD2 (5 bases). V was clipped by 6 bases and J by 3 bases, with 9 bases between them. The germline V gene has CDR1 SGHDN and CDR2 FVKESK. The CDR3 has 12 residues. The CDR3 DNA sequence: TGTGCCAGCAGGAGCGGAAGCTACGAGCAGTACTTC. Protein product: CASRSGSYEQYF.

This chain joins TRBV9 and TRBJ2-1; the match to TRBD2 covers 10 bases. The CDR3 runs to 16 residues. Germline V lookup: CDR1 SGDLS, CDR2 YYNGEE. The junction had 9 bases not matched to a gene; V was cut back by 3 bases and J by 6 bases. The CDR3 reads CASSGVAGGLTNEQFF. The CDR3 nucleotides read TGTGCCAGCAGCGGGGTAGCGGGAGGTCTAACCAATGAGCAGTTCTTC.

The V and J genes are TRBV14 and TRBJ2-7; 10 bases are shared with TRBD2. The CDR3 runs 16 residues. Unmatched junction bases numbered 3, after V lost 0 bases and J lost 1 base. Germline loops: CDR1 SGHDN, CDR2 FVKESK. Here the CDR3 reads CASSQDSAGGSYEQYF. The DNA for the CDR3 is TGTGCCAGCAGCCAAGATTCAGCGGGAGGGTCCTACGAGCAGTACTTC. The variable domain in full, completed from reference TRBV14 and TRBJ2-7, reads EAGVTQFPSHSVIEKGQTVTLRCDPISGHDNLYWYRRVMGKEIKFLLHFVKESKQDESGMPNNRFLAERTGGTYSTLKVQPAELEDSGVYFCASSQDSAGGSYEQYFGPGTRLTVT.

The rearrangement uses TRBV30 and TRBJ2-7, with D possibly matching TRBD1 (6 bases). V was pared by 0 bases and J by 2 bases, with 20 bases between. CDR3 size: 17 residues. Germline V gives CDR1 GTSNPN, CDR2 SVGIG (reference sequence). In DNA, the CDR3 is TGTGCCTGGAGTGTACCAACGACAGGTCCCTCCCCCTACGAGCAGTACTTC. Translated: CAWSVPTTGPSPYEQYF.

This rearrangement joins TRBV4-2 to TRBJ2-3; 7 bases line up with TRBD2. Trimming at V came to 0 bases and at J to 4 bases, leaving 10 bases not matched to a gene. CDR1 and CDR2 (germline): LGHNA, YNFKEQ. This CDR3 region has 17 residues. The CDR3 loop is CASSQDSGGSVSDTQYF. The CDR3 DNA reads TGTGCCAGCAGCCAAGATTCGGGCGGGAGTGTATCAGATACGCAGTATTTT.